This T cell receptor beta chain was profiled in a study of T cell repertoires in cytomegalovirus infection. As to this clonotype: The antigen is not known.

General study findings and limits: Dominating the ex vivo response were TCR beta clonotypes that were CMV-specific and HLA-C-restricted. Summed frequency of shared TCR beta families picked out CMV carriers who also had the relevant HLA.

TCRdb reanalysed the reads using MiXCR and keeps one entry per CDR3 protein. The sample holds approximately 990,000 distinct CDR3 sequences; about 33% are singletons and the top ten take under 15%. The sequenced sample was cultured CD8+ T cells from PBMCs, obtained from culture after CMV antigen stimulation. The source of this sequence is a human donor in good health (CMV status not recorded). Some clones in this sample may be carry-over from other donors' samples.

CDR3 nucleotides: TGCGCCAGCAGCCGGGGGGCGGGGGGGATTGAGACCCAGTACTTC. Protein product: CASSRGAGGIETQYF. This rearrangement joins TRBV4-1 to TRBJ2-5; 9 nucleotides match TRBD2. The CDR3 has 15 residues. Germline V CDR1 and CDR2: MGHRA, YSYEKL. The ends lost 4 bases at V and 5 bases at J; junction bases unmatched: 8.